The 19 T cell receptor beta chains reported below all come from one sample, sequenced in a study of blood T cell repertoires in COVID-19. Here immunoSEQ multiplex PCR was the method, and the copy in TCRdb shows in-frame clones only, minus some. Among about 220,000 clones listed, less than 90% were seen once. The sample taken for sequencing was PBMCs or T cells enriched from blood (not recorded which). Receptor source: a woman between 35 and 50 years old who had recovered from COVID-19.

This chain joins TRBV4-3 and TRBJ1-4, with a tentative D call TRBD1 (6 bases). The CDR3 sequence is 18 residues long. V dropped 4 bases and J dropped 0 bases, with 18 bases sitting between them. Germline lookup yields CDR1 LGHNA and CDR2 YSLEER. In nucleotides, the CDR3 is TGCGCCAGCAGCCCCAGACAGGTCACGAGTACAACTAATGAAAAACTGTTTTTT. It specifies CASSPRQVTSTTNEKLFF.

V gene TRBV9 combines with J gene TRBJ2-4, with D hard to call. V lost 6 bases to trimming and J lost 7 bases, with 20 bases between them. The CDR3 covers 15 residues. The germline CDR1 and CDR2 sequences are SGDLS and YYNGEE. CDR3 DNA: TGTGCCAGCATTCCAAGCGAAATACGTGTGAACATTCAGTACTTC. Residues: CASIPSEIRVNIQYF.

This clone was counted only a few times. CDR3 amino acids: CASSLDQRSNYGYTF. CDR3 sequence (DNA): TGCGCCAGCAGCTTGGATCAGCGGTCTAACTATGGCTACACCTTC. This chain uses TRBV5-1 with TRBJ1-2; D unclear. This CDR3 is 15 amino acids long. The germline V gene encodes CDR1 SGHRS and CDR2 YFSETQ. Trimming removed 0 bases from V and 0 bases from J, with 9 bases in between. Together with reference TRBV5-1 and TRBJ1-2, the CDR3 gives the full variable domain: KAGVTQTPRYLIKTRGQQVTLSCSPISGHRSVSWYQQTPGQGLQFLFEYFSETQRNKGNFPGRFSGRQFSNSRSEMNVSTLELGDSALYLCASSLDQRSNYGYTFGSGTRLTVV.

The chain joins TRBV5-6 to TRBJ1-1; possible D gene TRBD1, 6 bases. V lost 4 bases to trimming and J lost 5 bases, with 18 bases between them. CDR3 length: 15 residues. The V gene's germline CDR1 is SGHDT and CDR2 YYEEEE. The CDR3 nucleotides read TGTGCCAGCAGCGGTGTGGGACCGAGGGGGACTGAAGCTTTCTTT. It codes for CASSGVGPRGTEAFF.

V and J are TRBV7-3 and TRBJ2-5, with D possibly TRBD1 on 6 matching bases. The CDR3 runs 16 residues. Trimming took 5 bases from V and 1 from J, leaving 17 bases between them. Germline loops: CDR1 SGHTA, CDR2 FQGTGA. The CDR3 coding sequence is TGTGCCAGCAGCCAGGGGCTGGGCCTAGCCCAAGAGACCCAGTACTTC. This translates into CASSQGLGLAQETQYF.

The chain joins TRBV18 to TRBJ1-6, with a tentative D call TRBD1 (6 bases). Germline values: CDR1 KGHSH, CDR2 LQKENI. The CDR3 has 14 residues. Trimming removed 2 bases at V and 8 bases at J, with 10 bases between. CDR3 nucleotide sequence: TGTGCCAGCTCACCAAACAGGGTAGATTCACCCCTCCACTTT. Translation gives CASSPNRVDSPLHF.

The chain is built from TRBV19 and TRBJ1-1, with 7 bases matching TRBD1. CDR3 size: 14 residues. The germline V gene encodes CDR1 LNHDA and CDR2 SQIVND (reference sequence). Unmatched junction bases numbered 5, after V lost 6 bases and J lost 1 base. The CDR3 coding sequence is TGTGCCAGTAGGCACAGGGGTAAGAACACTGAAGCTTTCTTT. Amino acids: CASRHRGKNTEAFF. Using reference TRBV19 and TRBJ1-1 for the parts outside the CDR3, the full variable domain is DGGITQSPKYLFRKEGQNVTLSCEQNLNHDAMYWYRQDPGQGLRLIYYSQIVNDFQKGDIAEGYSVSREKKESFPLTVTSAQKNPTAFYLCASRHRGKNTEAFFGQGTRLTVV.

This chain joins TRBV15 and TRBJ1-6; possible D gene TRBD1, 6 bases. The CDR3 has 15 amino acids. Trimming pared 0 bases from V and 13 bases from J, leaving 16 bases between. CDR1 and CDR2 from the germline V gene are LNHNV and YYDKDF (reference sequence). CDR3 region: CATSRDQGRDSPLHF. DNA for the CDR3: TGTGCCACCAGCAGAGATCAGGGGCGAGACTCGCCCCTCCACTTT.

The chain uses TRBV5-1 and TRBJ2-7; possible D gene TRBD1, 7 bases. V dropped 4 bases and J dropped 6 bases, with 14 bases sitting between them. Germline assignment: CDR1 SGHRS and CDR2 YFSETQ. The CDR3 runs to 13 residues. The DNA for the CDR3 is TGCGCCAGCAGCGCAGGGGGGATCTCCGAGCAGTACTTC. It encodes CASSAGGISEQYF. Full variable domain (rest looked up from reference TRBV5-1 and TRBJ2-7): KAGVTQTPRYLIKTRGQQVTLSCSPISGHRSVSWYQQTPGQGLQFLFEYFSETQRNKGNFPGRFSGRQFSNSRSEMNVSTLELGDSALYLCASSAGGISEQYFGPGTRLTVT.

The CDR3 DNA sequence: TGTGCCAGCACATCGGGATCCACAGATACGCAGTATTTT. It is translated as CASTSGSTDTQYF. J is TRBJ2-3 and V is TRBV6-5; a possible D gene is TRBD2 (5 bases). CDR3 size: 13 residues. CDR1 MNHEY and CDR2 SVGAGI come from the germline V gene. Trimming removed 7 bases at V and 2 bases at J, with 10 bases between.

This rearrangement joins TRBV11-3 to TRBJ2-1, with 7 bases lining up with TRBD2. Germline-derived CDR1 and CDR2 are SGHNT and YENEEA. With 7 bases clipped from V and 0 bases from J, the junction kept 6 bases outside the gene matches. CDR3 length: 15 amino acids. CDR3 nucleotide sequence: TGTGCCAGCACGGAAGCGGGAAACTCCTACAATGAGCAGTTCTTC. This gives the protein CASTEAGNSYNEQFF.

The V gene is TRBV5-1, the J gene TRBJ1-4; D remains ambiguous. The CDR3 contains 15 residues. The V and J ends lost 0 bases and 5 bases respectively, with 11 bases between them. In germline, CDR1 is SGHRS, CDR2 YFSETQ. CDR3 in amino acids: CASSLGRAPNEKLFF. The DNA of the CDR3 is TGCGCCAGCAGCTTGGGGAGGGCCCCCAATGAAAAACTGTTTTTT.

This clone has only one observation. The chain recombines TRBV7-9 with TRBJ2-7; 10 positions match TRBD1. With V trimmed by 4 bases and J by 1 base, 7 bases remained unmatched. Germline CDR1 reads SEHNR; CDR2 reads FQNEAQ (reference sequence). The length of the CDR3 is 16 residues. CDR3 amino acids: CASSSRQGAGSYEQYV. Here the CDR3 DNA reads TGTGCCAGCAGCTCCCGACAGGGGGCAGGGTCCTACGAGCAGTACGTC.

This sequence joins TRBV4-2 and TRBJ2-4, with D perhaps TRBD2 (6 bases). The CDR3 is made up of 18 amino acids. Per the germline V gene, CDR1 is LGHNA and CDR2 is YNFKEQ. The ends were cut back, 0 bases at V and 1 base at J, with 16 bases in the middle. The DNA for the CDR3 is TGTGCCAGCAGCCAAGACATAGGAGGGAGGACGGCCAAAAACATTCAGTACTTC. The encoded protein is CASSQDIGGRTAKNIQYF.

V usage is TRBV5-8 and J usage is TRBJ1-2; D unclear. Trimming took 0 bases from V and 4 from J, leaving 4 bases between them. The CDR3 sequence is 12 residues long. Germline V gene data show CDR1 as SGHTS and CDR2 as YDEGEE. Here the CDR3 DNA reads TGTGCCAGCAGCTTGGCCAGCTATGGCTACACCTTC. This encodes CASSLASYGYTF.

The rearrangement joins TRBV6-1 to TRBJ1-2; unclear D gene. Germline V gives CDR1 MNHNS, CDR2 SASEGT. The CDR3 extends over 14 amino acids. The V and J ends lost 1 base and 6 bases respectively, with 12 bases between them. The CDR3 spells CASSEGGEWDGYTF. The CDR3 DNA sequence: TGTGCCAGCAGTGAAGGCGGGGAGTGGGATGGCTACACCTTC.

V gene TRBV7-3 combines with J gene TRBJ2-7; 8 bases are shared with TRBD1. There are 14 residues in the CDR3. Germline CDR1 is SGHTA and CDR2 is FQGTGA. J gave up 6 bases and V 5 bases, and 9 bases lay outside the gene matches. The CDR3 here is CASSPTTGTGEQYF. The DNA for the CDR3 is TGTGCCAGCAGCCCAACTACCGGGACAGGCGAGCAGTACTTC.

V gene TRBV18 combines with J gene TRBJ2-3; 7 bases align to TRBD2. The CDR3 covers 16 residues. From germline, CDR1 is KGHSH and CDR2 LQKENI. Trimming at V came to 3 bases and at J to 6 bases, leaving 12 bases not matched to a gene. The CDR3: CASSPQPGPGGDTQYF. Written as DNA, the CDR3 is TGTGCCAGCTCACCCCAACCGGGACCGGGAGGCGATACGCAGTATTTT.

The rearrangement uses TRBV25-1 and TRBJ1-1, with 10 bases aligning to TRBD1. Trimming removed 3 bases from V and 3 bases from J; junction bases left unmatched: 13. The CDR3 is 18 amino acids. Germline V CDR1 and CDR2: MGHDK, SYGVNS. Written as DNA, the CDR3 is TGTGCCAGCAGTGAGACCCCCGGGACAGGGGCACGGTACACTGAAGCTTTCTTT. Amino acid sequence: CASSETPGTGARYTEAFF.